These T cell receptor beta chains were read from a single sample in a study of Ad26.COV2.S vaccination and SARS-CoV-2 variants. Generated by immunoSEQ multiplex PCR, the TCRdb table keeps only in-frame clones and is missing some. The sample consists of about 400,000 clones, roughly 90% of them appearing once. Sequences were derived from peripheral blood, sampled in a trial of Ad26.COV2.S vaccine versus placebo. The receptors stem from a person aged 18-65 years who received the Ad26.COV2.S COVID-19 vaccine or a placebo. CDR3s include the opening cysteine and the closing phenylalanine or tryptophan. D genes are given only for firm matches. Not all rows give a size; the values are once, few, many and, for expanded clones, a class.

v_call: TRBV3-1/TRBV3-2; d_call: NA; j_call: TRBJ2-1; clone_size: NA; cdr3_aa: CASLAESSYNEQFF; cdr3_nt: TGTGCCAGCTTAGCGGAGAGCTCCTACAATGAGCAGTTCTTC
v_call: TRBV2; d_call: NA; j_call: TRBJ2-2; clone_size: NA; cdr3_aa: CASTTSASTGELFF; cdr3_nt: TGTGCCAGCACCACTTCGGCGAGCACCGGGGAGCTGTTTTTT
v_call: TRBV7-6; d_call: TRBD2; j_call: TRBJ2-7; clone_size: NA; cdr3_aa: CASSLGTSGGTYEQYF; cdr3_nt: TGTGCCAGCAGCTTGGGGACTAGCGGGGGAACCTACGAGCAGTACTTC
v_call: TRBV18; d_call: TRBD2; j_call: TRBJ2-3; clone_size: NA; cdr3_aa: CASSDRERDYTDTQYF; cdr3_nt: TGTGCCAGCTCAGACAGAGAGCGGGACTACACAGATACGCAGTATTTT
v_call: TRBV11-2; d_call: NA; j_call: TRBJ2-5; clone_size: NA; cdr3_aa: CASSPGAIALETQYF; cdr3_nt: TGTGCCAGCAGCCCCGGAGCGATCGCTTTGGAGACCCAGTACTTC
v_call: TRBV9; d_call: TRBD2; j_call: TRBJ2-1; clone_size: NA; cdr3_aa: CASSRGAGGGNEQFF; cdr3_nt: TGTGCCAGCAGCAGGGGCGCGGGAGGGGGCAATGAGCAGTTCTTC
v_call: TRBV9; d_call: NA; j_call: TRBJ2-6; clone_size: NA; cdr3_aa: CASSVAGGGSGANVLTF; cdr3_nt: TGTGCCAGCAGCGTAGCAGGGGGAGGGTCTGGGGCCAACGTCCTGACTTTC
v_call: TRBV5-4; d_call: NA; j_call: TRBJ1-2; clone_size: once; cdr3_aa: CASSFPPGRGYTF; cdr3_nt: TGTGCCAGCAGCTTCCCCCCCGGGAGAGGCTACACCTTC
v_call: TRBV2; d_call: NA; j_call: TRBJ1-2; clone_size: NA; cdr3_aa: CASSPRTGNGYGYTF; cdr3_nt: TGTGCCAGCAGCCCGCGGACGGGCAACGGCTATGGCTACACCTTC
v_call: TRBV6-1; d_call: TRBD2; j_call: TRBJ2-1; clone_size: NA; cdr3_aa: CASSDPLAGRYNEQFF; cdr3_nt: TGTGCCAGCAGTGATCCTCTAGCGGGAAGATACAATGAGCAGTTCTTC
v_call: TRBV20-1; d_call: NA; j_call: TRBJ2-3; clone_size: NA; cdr3_aa: CSASSGGITDTQYF; cdr3_nt: TGCAGTGCTAGTTCTGGCGGGATCACAGATACGCAGTATTTT
v_call: TRBV29-1; d_call: TRBD1; j_call: TRBJ1-2; clone_size: NA; cdr3_aa: CSVEESAGGDGYTF; cdr3_nt: TGCAGCGTTGAAGAAAGTGCAGGGGGCGACGGCTACACCTTC
v_call: TRBV30; d_call: TRBD2; j_call: TRBJ2-3; clone_size: NA; cdr3_aa: CAASGVAGATQYF; cdr3_nt: TGTGCCGCCAGCGGAGTAGCGGGAGCCACGCAGTATTTT
v_call: TRBV10-3; d_call: NA; j_call: TRBJ1-2; clone_size: NA; cdr3_aa: CAISESSLRGPRSGYTF; cdr3_nt: TGTGCCATCAGTGAGTCTTCCCTGCGGGGGCCGAGAAGTGGCTACACCTTC
v_call: TRBV2; d_call: NA; j_call: TRBJ1-1; clone_size: NA; cdr3_aa: CASSEDHQTNTEAFF; cdr3_nt: TGTGCCAGCAGTGAGGACCATCAAACTAACACTGAAGCTTTCTTT
v_call: TRBV5-4; d_call: NA; j_call: TRBJ2-7; clone_size: once; cdr3_aa: CASSLGHRSYEQYF; cdr3_nt: TGTGCCAGCAGCTTAGGACACCGCTCCTACGAGCAGTACTTC
v_call: TRBV27; d_call: NA; j_call: TRBJ1-5; clone_size: NA; cdr3_aa: CASSLSSVGTQPQHF; cdr3_nt: TGTGCCAGCAGTTTATCCAGTGTCGGGACTCAGCCCCAGCATTTT
v_call: TRBV3-1/TRBV3-2; d_call: NA; j_call: TRBJ2-5; clone_size: NA; cdr3_aa: CASKGVRGHRETQYF; cdr3_nt: TGTGCCAGCAAGGGGGTTCGCGGGCATCGAGAGACCCAGTACTTC
v_call: TRBV20-1; d_call: NA; j_call: TRBJ2-7; clone_size: NA; cdr3_aa: CSASPGGDEQYF; cdr3_nt: TGCAGTGCTAGTCCGGGGGGCGACGAGCAGTACTTC
v_call: TRBV6-5; d_call: NA; j_call: TRBJ1-1; clone_size: NA; cdr3_aa: CASNWQINTEAFF; cdr3_nt: TGTGCCAGCAATTGGCAGATTAACACTGAAGCTTTCTTT
v_call: TRBV6-6; d_call: NA; j_call: TRBJ2-2; clone_size: NA; cdr3_aa: CAPLSQGGTGELFF; cdr3_nt: TGTGCCCCACTCTCCCAGGGGGGCACCGGGGAGCTGTTTTTT
v_call: TRBV5-4; d_call: TRBD2; j_call: TRBJ2-3; clone_size: NA; cdr3_aa: CASSSGTSGRGGTDTQYF; cdr3_nt: TGTGCCAGCAGCTCGGGGACTAGCGGGAGGGGAGGCACAGATACGCAGTATTTT
v_call: TRBV2; d_call: TRBD1; j_call: TRBJ1-1; clone_size: NA; cdr3_aa: CASRGQTNTEAFF; cdr3_nt: TGTGCCAGCAGGGGACAGACGAACACTGAAGCTTTCTTT
v_call: TRBV20-1; d_call: NA; j_call: TRBJ1-5; clone_size: NA; cdr3_aa: CSASLQGWNQPQHF; cdr3_nt: TGCAGTGCTAGTCTACAGGGATGGAATCAGCCCCAGCATTTT
v_call: TRBV28; d_call: NA; j_call: TRBJ2-2; clone_size: NA; cdr3_aa: CASRLRFTGELFF; cdr3_nt: TGTGCCAGCAGACTGAGATTTACCGGGGAGCTGTTTTTT